The 4 T cell receptor beta chains below all came from one sample that was sequenced in a study of blood T cells in healthy people across ages. The authors ran a second PCR of 7 to 11 cycles using a sample-barcoded 5' primer and a J-beta primer mix. TCRdb reprocessed the 5' RACE reads with MiXCR, giving one entry per CDR3 protein. The sample has fewer than 2 million distinct CDR3 sequences; approximately 40% are singletons. Sequencing was performed on blood. The source is a human donor in good health.

This clonotype has only a few counts. The chain combines TRBV5-6 with TRBJ2-3; no reliable D call. The CDR3 consists of 12 residues. V lost 0 bases and J 10 bases, leaving 9 bases between the germline ends. CDR1 SGHDT and CDR2 YYEEEE come from the germline V gene. The CDR3 sequence: CASSLVVGSQYF. CDR3 DNA: TGTGCCAGCAGCTTGGTCGTGGGGTCGCAGTATTTT.

V and J are TRBV4-3 and TRBJ2-1; D may be TRBD2 (6 bases). Per germline, CDR1 LGHNA and CDR2 YSLEER. V lost 0 bases, J lost 12 bases, and 12 bases lay in between. The CDR3 covers 13 residues. For the CDR3, the DNA is TGCGCCAGCAGCCAAGATTCCGGGGGAGCGCAGTTCTTC. Protein: CASSQDSGGAQFF.

The J gene is TRBJ2-4, the V gene TRBV6-2 or TRBV6-3; unclear D gene. CDR1 and CDR2 (germline): MNHEY, SVGEGT. V was shortened by 2 bases and J by 0 bases, with 20 bases between the two germline ends. This CDR3 region has 19 residues. CDR3 nucleotide sequence: TGTGCCAGCAGTTACGAAAACCTCCGACGGGTGCTAGCCAAAAACATTCAGTACTTC. Translated: CASSYENLRRVLAKNIQYF.

This clonotype appeared many times. The chain employs TRBV7-9 and TRBJ2-6; no definite D call. The CDR3 runs 16 residues. Trimming pared 3 bases from V and 0 bases from J, leaving 9 bases between. Germline lookup yields CDR1 SEHNR and CDR2 FQNEAQ (reference sequence). This chain's CDR3 is CASSFRYNSGANVLTF. The CDR3 nucleotides read TGTGCCAGCAGCTTTCGTTACAACTCTGGGGCCAACGTCCTGACTTTC.